Following are 18 T cell receptor beta chains from one sample sequenced in a study of T cells in women clearing cervical HPV infection. Some clones are missing from TCRdb's copy, which holds only in-frame ones; the method was immunoSEQ multiplex PCR. The listing records tens of thousands of clones. The sequencing input was blood buffy coat. The receptors come from a woman aged 18 to 75 with a cervical HPV16 infection that either progressed to CIN3+ or cleared (not recorded which).

On this clone itself: The missing CDR3 end, 3 residues past where the read stops, is filled in from the germline J gene. The V and J genes are TRBV20-1 and TRBJ1-4; D is uncertain. The V gene's germline CDR1 is DFQATT and CDR2 SNEGSKA (reference sequence). This CDR3 has 14 residues. Trimming took off 7 bases at V and 5 bases at J, with 17 bases between the two ends. CDR3: CSVPFDRGNEKLFF. The part of the CDR3 DNA that was read is TGCAGTGTTCCTTTTGACCGAGGGAATGAAAAA.

On this clone itself: The sequenced fragment ends 3 residues before the CDR3 boundary, so the rest is inferred from the germline J gene. This chain uses TRBV30 with TRBJ1-2, with D uncertain. The CDR3 sequence is 14 residues long. V lost 3 bases, J lost 2 bases, and 13 bases lay in between. In germline, CDR1 is GTSNPN, CDR2 SVGIG (reference sequence). The part of the CDR3 DNA that was read is TGTGCCTGGAGGAGAGACGGAGGGAACTATGGC. Translation: CAWRRDGGNYG. The CDR3 in full is CAWRRDGGNYGYTF.

A note on this clone: The CDR3 goes on 3 residues after the read ends, and that part is filled in from the germline J gene. This sequence joins TRBV6-2 or TRBV6-3 and TRBJ1-1, with D uncertain. V lost 6 bases and J lost 6, with 11 bases in between. The germline gives CDR1 MNHEY, CDR2 SVGEGT. The CDR3 runs to 12 residues. CDR3 bases read: TGTGCCAGCAGCTCTACGATGGCTGAA. This translates into CASSSTMAE. The full CDR3 sequence reads CASSSTMAEAFF.

For this clone: The CDR3 end falls 3 residues outside the read, so it is completed with the germline J gene. The rearrangement joins TRBV5-4 to TRBJ2-7; the match to TRBD2 covers 12 bases. V lost 3 bases and J lost 6; bases outside the gene matches: 10. The CDR3 is made up of 16 amino acids. Germline V gives CDR1 SGHNT, CDR2 YYREEE (reference sequence). The CDR3 bases that were read are TGTGCCAGCAGCTCTACGACATCGGGACTAGCGGGCGAG. Protein product: CASSSTTSGLAGE. The whole CDR3 reads CASSSTTSGLAGEQYF.

As to this clone: The read gets to within 3 residues of the CDR3 end, and the germline J gene fills in the rest. The rearrangement joins TRBV4-1 to TRBJ2-7; the match to TRBD1 covers 9 bases. The CDR3 has 14 amino acids. V lost 3 bases, J lost 5 bases, and 5 bases stayed unmatched. From germline, CDR1 is MGHRA and CDR2 YSYEKL. CDR3 bases read: TGCGCCAGCAGCCAGGGGGACAGGGCCAACGAG. Its translation is CASSQGDRANE. In full, the CDR3 reads CASSQGDRANEQYF.

Comment on this clone: The read terminates 3 residues ahead of where the CDR3 ends, so the germline J gene completes it. The chain has TRBV28 and TRBJ2-3; possible D gene TRBD2, 5 bases. Deletions cut 1 base from V and 1 base from J, with 12 bases between. This CDR3 contains 16 residues. CDR1 is MDHEN, CDR2 SYDVKM, per germline. This chain's CDR3 is CASSLSGGLRTDTQYF. The sequenced CDR3 bases are TGTGCCAGCAGTTTATCAGGCGGACTCCGCACAGATACG.

Note on this clone: The read ends 3 residues before the CDR3 terminus; that terminus is restored from the germline J gene. The rearrangement links TRBV7-6 to TRBJ2-3; 10 nucleotides align to TRBD2. Germline loops: CDR1 SGHVS, CDR2 FNYEAQ. The V segment lost 7 bases and the J segment 3 bases; nucleotides outside the gene matches: 7. The CDR3 has 15 amino acids. The sequenced CDR3 bases are TGTGCCAGCACCCGCCTTAGCGGGGGGACAGATACG. As protein: CASTRLSGGTDT. From start to end, the CDR3 is CASTRLSGGTDTQYF.

Concerning this clone: Sequencing ends 3 residues short of the CDR3 end; the germline J gene provides the rest. The chain recombines TRBV6-2 or TRBV6-3 with TRBJ2-5; D is unclear. Germline V gene sequence: CDR1 MNHEY, CDR2 SVGEGT. The CDR3 extends over 17 amino acids. V was shortened by 7 bases and J by 0 bases, with 21 bases between the two germline ends. This CDR3 is CASTPLQRLSYQETQYF. CDR3 bases read: TGTGCCAGCACACCCCTCCAGAGATTATCGTACCAAGAGACC.

Concerning this clone itself: The read ends 3 residues early relative to the CDR3; the germline J gene fills the gap. The rearrangement joins TRBV19 to TRBJ2-6; a weak D match, TRBD1 (6 bases). Per germline, CDR1 LNHDA and CDR2 SQIVND (reference sequence). The CDR3 runs to 15 residues. V was cut by 5 bases and J by 4 bases, with 12 bases left in between. The CDR3 DNA, read in part, is TGTGCCAGTAGTGCACAGGGTTCCGGGGCCAACGTC. As protein: CASSAQGSGANV. The full CDR3 protein is CASSAQGSGANVLTF.

Turning to this clone: Sequencing ends 3 residues short of the CDR3 end; the germline J gene provides the rest. The gene calls are TRBV11-2 and TRBJ1-6, with a possible D match to TRBD1 (6 bases). V lost 2 bases and J 7 bases, leaving 9 bases between the germline ends. The CDR3 covers 14 residues. Looked up from germline, CDR1 is SGHAT and CDR2 is FQNNGV. CDR3 sequence: CASSLRTGNSPLHF. Incomplete CDR3 DNA: TGTGCCAGCAGCTTACGTACAGGGAATTCACCC.

About this clone: Sequencing ends 3 residues short of the CDR3 end; the germline J gene provides the rest. The V gene is TRBV5-1, the J gene TRBJ1-5; no clear D. The CDR3 is 14 amino acids. V lost 0 bases to trimming and J lost 6 bases, with 10 bases between them. CDR1 and CDR2 from the germline V gene are SGHRS and YFSETQ. The CDR3 reads CASSLGGLLQPQHF. CDR3 bases read: TGCGCCAGCAGCTTGGGTGGACTACTTCAGCCC.

With regard to this clone: Read data end 3 residues before the CDR3 end; the end is taken from the germline J gene. V is TRBV2 and J is TRBJ1-2, with unresolved D. Germline V gives CDR1 SNHLY, CDR2 FYNNEI. This CDR3 spans 13 amino acids. Partial CDR3 DNA: TGTGCCAGCAGTGAACTGGACTACAATGAG. This gives the protein CASSELDYNE. The full CDR3 protein reads CASSELDYNEYTF.

With respect to this clone: The read terminates 3 residues before the CDR3 end, so the remaining end is supplied by the germline J gene. The rearrangement joins TRBV14 to TRBJ2-4; D gene uncertain. CDR1 is SGHDN and CDR2 is FVKESK in the germline V gene. The CDR3 sequence is 15 residues long. V was clipped by 4 bases and J by 4 bases, with 14 bases between them. CDR3 loop: CASSPLGSAKNIQYF. The sequenced part of the CDR3 DNA is TGTGCCAGCAGCCCCCTCGGCAGCGCGAAAAACATT.

Details on this clone: With the read ending 3 residues before the CDR3 end, the germline J gene is used to fill in that end. The chain couples TRBV5-6 to TRBJ2-7; D is possibly TRBD1 (6 bases). The germline V gene encodes CDR1 SGHDT and CDR2 YYEEEE. The CDR3 sequence is 14 residues long. Trimming removed 1 base at V and 6 bases at J, with 14 bases between. The CDR3 protein is CASSLNRVEFEQYF. The sequenced CDR3 bases are TGTGCCAGCAGCTTGAACAGGGTTGAATTCGAG. The full variable domain, its missing parts supplied by reference TRBV5-6 and TRBJ2-7, is DAGVTQSPTHLIKTRGQQVTLRCSPKSGHDTVSWYQQALGQGPQFIFQYYEEEERQRGNFPDRFSGHQFPNYSSELNVNALLLGDSALYLCASSLNRVEFEQYFGPGTRLTVT.

Regarding this clone: The CDR3 extends 3 residues past the end of the read, so its final part is completed from the germline J gene. This chain links TRBV29-1 with TRBJ2-3, with D hard to call. CDR1 is SQVTM, CDR2 ANQGSEA, per germline. The CDR3 is 13 residues long. Deletions cut 3 bases from V and 4 bases from J, with 11 bases between. CDR3 bases read: TGCAGCGTTGAGTCGCTAGATCCAGATACG. Amino acid sequence: CSVESLDPDT. The whole CDR3 sequence reads CSVESLDPDTQYF.

As regards this clone: The read ends 3 residues shy of where the CDR3 ends; the end is completed using the germline J gene. The J gene is TRBJ2-2, the V gene TRBV7-6; possible D gene TRBD1, 5 bases. CDR1 is SGHVS, CDR2 FNYEAQ, per germline. The V end was cut by 3 bases, the J end by 3 bases, with 11 bases between. CDR3 length: 15 residues. The part of the CDR3 DNA that was read is TGTGCCAGCAGCTTCTCTGGGGCGGACACCGGGGAG. Amino acid sequence: CASSFSGADTGE. The full CDR3 sequence reads CASSFSGADTGELFF.

Details on this clone: Coverage ceases 3 residues before the CDR3 finishes, and the germline J gene fills in the end. V is TRBV10-3 and J is TRBJ1-1; D might be TRBD1 (6 bases). The ends were cut back, 6 bases at V and 2 bases at J, with 10 bases in the middle. The CDR3 is 13 residues long. Germline V gene lookup returns CDR1 ENHRY and CDR2 SYGVKD. The sequenced CDR3 bases are TGTGCCATCAGGGGGACACCCAACACTGAA. It encodes CAIRGTPNTE. The entire CDR3 sequence reads CAIRGTPNTEAFF.

With respect to this clone: The CDR3 end is not reached by the read, which stops 3 residues before it; the germline J gene fills it in. The chain has TRBV20-1 and TRBJ2-5; weak D call: TRBD2 (5 bases). Trimming removed 6 bases from V and 5 bases from J, with 19 bases in between. The CDR3 has 14 residues. Germline V gene data show CDR1 as DFQATT and CDR2 as SNEGSKA (reference sequence). The sequenced CDR3 bases are TGCAGTGCACTAGGACCCTACTTCCGGGAGACC. It translates to CSALGPYFRET. Given in full, the CDR3 is CSALGPYFRETQYF.